The rows below give T cell receptor beta chains drawn from one sample of a study of OX40 agonist ivuxolimab in advanced cancers. Clones were sequenced by immunoSEQ multiplex PCR, and TCRdb holds only the in-frame ones, with some missing. The repertoire holds roughly 90,000 clones, with roughly 91% as singletons. The sample in question was CD4+ or CD8+ T cells sorted from blood, obtained in a trial of the OX40 agonist ivuxolimab. The origin of the receptors is an adult with an advanced solid tumor such as melanoma, head and neck, liver or kidney cancer. Each CDR3 is given with its conserved first and last residue.

>13|TRBJ2-5|TRBV5-4
CASSLVGEETQYF
>16|TRBJ2-3|TRBV10-3
CAISESGGESTDTQYF
>15|TRBJ1-4|TRBV6-5
CASSYSDRGYEKLFF
>13|TRBJ2-7|TRBV30
CAWGLAGGWEQYF
>12|TRBJ1-2|TRBV6-5
CASSSPGYGYTF
>17|TRBJ1-3|TRBV5-1
CASSLEQGATYGNTIYF
>13|TRBJ1-2|TRBV5-1
CASSLAENYGYTF
>14|TRBJ2-1|TRBV10-2
CATTRDRSYNEQFF
>14|TRBJ2-5|TRBV29-1
CSVEDVSGYETQYF
>15|TRBJ2-3|TRBV7-3
CASSSSGTSTDTQYF
>15|TRBJ1-1|TRBV28
CASTPAGTGNAEAFF
>19|TRBJ2-1|TRBV10-3
CAISEGLAGGKSSYNEQFF
>17|TRBJ2-2|TRBV1
CTSSRVDRVVWVGELFF
>13|TRBJ1-4|TRBV11-2
CASSLDLTGVLFF
>14|TRBJ1-1|TRBV5-1
CASSASQGSTEAFF
>16|TRBJ2-5|TRBV9
CASSVRAAQIQETQYF
>16|TRBJ1-4|TRBV18
CASSRERLVANEKLFF
>13|TRBJ2-7|TRBV29-1
CSVSTGGSYEQYF
>14|TRBJ1-1|TRBV4-1
CASSHSDRVTEAFF
>13|TRBJ2-7|TRBV28
CASSPRRPYEQYF
>13|TRBJ2-5|TRBV5-1
CASSLGLQETQYF
>16|TRBJ2-3|TRBV7-8
CASSLGTSGFTDTQYF
>11|TRBJ1-2|TRBV7-2
CASSLNTGYTF
>14|TRBJ2-5|TRBV10-3
CAISPGHGRETQYF
>13|TRBJ1-1|TRBV6-6
CASSYNRDGEAFF
>14|TRBJ2-5|TRBV27
CASSLSGGLETQYF
>12|TRBJ2-5|TRBV2
CASSEYSGRGDF
>15|TRBJ1-1|TRBV7-8
CASSLLWGMNTEAFF